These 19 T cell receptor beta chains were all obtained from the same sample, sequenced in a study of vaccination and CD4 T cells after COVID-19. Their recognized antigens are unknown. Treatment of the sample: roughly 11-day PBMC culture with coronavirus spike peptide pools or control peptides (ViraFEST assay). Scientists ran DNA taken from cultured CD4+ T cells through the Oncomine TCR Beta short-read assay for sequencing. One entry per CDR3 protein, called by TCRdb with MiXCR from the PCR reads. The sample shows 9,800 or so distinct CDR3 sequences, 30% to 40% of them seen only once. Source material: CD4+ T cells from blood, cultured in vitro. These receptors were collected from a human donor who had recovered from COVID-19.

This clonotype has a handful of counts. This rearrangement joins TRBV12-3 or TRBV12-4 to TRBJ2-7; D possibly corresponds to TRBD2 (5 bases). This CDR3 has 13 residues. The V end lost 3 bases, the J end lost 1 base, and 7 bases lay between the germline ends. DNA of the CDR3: TGTGCCAGCAGTTTGGCGGGTTCCTACGAGCAGTACTTC. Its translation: CASSLAGSYEQYF.

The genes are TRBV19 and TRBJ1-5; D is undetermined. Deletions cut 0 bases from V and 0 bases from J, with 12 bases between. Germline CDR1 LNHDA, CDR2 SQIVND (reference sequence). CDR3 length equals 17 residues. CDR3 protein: CASSIEPSGFSNQPQHF. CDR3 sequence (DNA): TGTGCCAGTAGTATAGAACCTTCGGGGTTTAGCAATCAGCCCCAGCATTTT.

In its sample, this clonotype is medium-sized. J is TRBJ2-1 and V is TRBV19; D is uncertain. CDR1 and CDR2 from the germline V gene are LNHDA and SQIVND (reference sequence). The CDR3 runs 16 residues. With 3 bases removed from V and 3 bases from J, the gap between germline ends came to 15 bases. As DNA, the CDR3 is TGTGCCAGTAGTATCAGTCCCGGACCCAACTACAATGAGCAGTTCTTC. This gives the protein CASSISPGPNYNEQFF.

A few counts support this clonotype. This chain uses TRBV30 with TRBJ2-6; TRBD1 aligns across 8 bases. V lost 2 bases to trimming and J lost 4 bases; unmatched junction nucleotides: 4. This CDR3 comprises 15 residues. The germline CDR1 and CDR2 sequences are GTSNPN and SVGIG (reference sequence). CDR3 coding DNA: TGTGCCTGGAGTCAGGGGGCGTCGGGGGCCAACGTCCTGACTTTC. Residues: CAWSQGASGANVLTF.

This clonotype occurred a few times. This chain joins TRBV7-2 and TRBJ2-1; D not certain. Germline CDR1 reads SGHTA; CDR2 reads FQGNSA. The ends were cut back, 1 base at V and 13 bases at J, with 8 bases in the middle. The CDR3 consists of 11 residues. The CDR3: CASSLETYQFF. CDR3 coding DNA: TGTGCCAGCAGCTTAGAGACCTACCAGTTCTTC.

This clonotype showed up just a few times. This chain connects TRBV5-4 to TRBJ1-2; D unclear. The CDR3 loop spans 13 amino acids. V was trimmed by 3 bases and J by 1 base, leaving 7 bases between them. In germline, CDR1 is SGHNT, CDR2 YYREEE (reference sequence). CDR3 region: CASSSLGNYGYTF. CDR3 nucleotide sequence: TGTGCCAGCAGCTCTTTGGGTAACTATGGCTACACCTTC.

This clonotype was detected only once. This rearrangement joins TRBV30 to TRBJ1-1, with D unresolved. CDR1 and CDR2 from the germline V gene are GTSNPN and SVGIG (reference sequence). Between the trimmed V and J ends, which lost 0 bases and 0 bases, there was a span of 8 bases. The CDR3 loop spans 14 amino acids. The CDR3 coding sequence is TGTGCCTGGAGTGTATTGGGTATGAACACTGAAGCTTTCTTT. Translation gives CAWSVLGMNTEAFF.

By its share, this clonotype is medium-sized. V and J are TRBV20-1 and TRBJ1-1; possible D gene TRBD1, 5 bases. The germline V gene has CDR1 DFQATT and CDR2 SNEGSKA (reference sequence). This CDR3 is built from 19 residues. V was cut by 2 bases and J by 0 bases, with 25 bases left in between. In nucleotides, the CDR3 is TGCAGTGCTAGACCTCCCTTCCGGGACGGAGTTTTAATGAACACTGAAGCTTTCTTT. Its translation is CSARPPFRDGVLMNTEAFF.

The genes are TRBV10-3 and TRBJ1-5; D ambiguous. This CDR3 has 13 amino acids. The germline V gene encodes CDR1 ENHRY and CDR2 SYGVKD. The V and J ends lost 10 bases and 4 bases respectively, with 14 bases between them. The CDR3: CATSGTVNQPQHF. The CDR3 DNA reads TGTGCCACCTCCGGCACAGTTAATCAGCCCCAGCATTTT.

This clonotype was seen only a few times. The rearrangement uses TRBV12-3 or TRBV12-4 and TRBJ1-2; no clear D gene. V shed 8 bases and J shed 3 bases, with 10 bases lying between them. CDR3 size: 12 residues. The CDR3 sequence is CASGTAYYGYTF. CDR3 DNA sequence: TGTGCCAGCGGAACAGCCTACTATGGCTACACCTTC.

The CDR3 sequence: CASSLGGGAGNTIYF. CDR3 coding DNA: TGTGCCAGCAGCTTGGGAGGGGGTGCTGGAAACACCATATATTTT. The V gene is TRBV5-4, the J gene TRBJ1-3, with D possibly matching TRBD1 (6 bases). In germline, CDR1 is SGHNT, CDR2 YYREEE (reference sequence). Trimming cost V 0 bases and J 2 bases, with 9 bases left between them. The CDR3 has 15 residues.

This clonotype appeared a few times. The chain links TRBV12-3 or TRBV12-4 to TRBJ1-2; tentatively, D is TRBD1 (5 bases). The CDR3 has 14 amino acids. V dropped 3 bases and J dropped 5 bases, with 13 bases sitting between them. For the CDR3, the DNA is TGTGCCAGCAGTTTGGTAGGGGCGCAGTATGGCTACACCTTC. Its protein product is CASSLVGAQYGYTF.

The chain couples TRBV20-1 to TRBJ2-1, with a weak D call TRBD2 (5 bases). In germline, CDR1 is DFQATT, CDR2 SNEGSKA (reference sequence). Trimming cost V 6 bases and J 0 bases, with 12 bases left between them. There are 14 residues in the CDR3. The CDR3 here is CSAEKTSSYNEQFF. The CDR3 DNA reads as TGCAGTGCGGAGAAAACTAGCTCCTACAATGAGCAGTTCTTC.

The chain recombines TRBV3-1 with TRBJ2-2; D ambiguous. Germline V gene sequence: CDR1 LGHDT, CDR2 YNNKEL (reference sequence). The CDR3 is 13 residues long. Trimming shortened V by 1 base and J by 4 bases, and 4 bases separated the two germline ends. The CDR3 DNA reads TGTGCCAGCAGCCAAGTATCCACCGGGGAGCTGTTTTTT. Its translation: CASSQVSTGELFF.

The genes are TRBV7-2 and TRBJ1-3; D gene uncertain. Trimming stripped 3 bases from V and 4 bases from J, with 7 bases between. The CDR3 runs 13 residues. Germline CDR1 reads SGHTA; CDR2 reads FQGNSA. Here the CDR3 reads CASSFHLGNTIYF. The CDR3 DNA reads TGTGCCAGCAGCTTTCATTTGGGAAACACCATATATTTT. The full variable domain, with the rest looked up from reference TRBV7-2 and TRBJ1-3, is GAGVSQSPSNKVTEKGKDVELRCDPISGHTALYWYRQSLGQGLEFLIYFQGNSAPDKSGLPSDRFSAERTGGSVSTLTIQRTQQEDSAVYLCASSFHLGNTIYFGEGSWLTVV.

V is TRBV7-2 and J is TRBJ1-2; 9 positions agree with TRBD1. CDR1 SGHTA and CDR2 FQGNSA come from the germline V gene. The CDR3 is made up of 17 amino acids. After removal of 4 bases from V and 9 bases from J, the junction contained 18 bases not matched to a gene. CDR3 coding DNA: TGTGCCAGCAGCTCAGCCTGGGCGGGGACAGGGACGTGCTGCTACACCTTC. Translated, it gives CASSSAWAGTGTCCYTF.

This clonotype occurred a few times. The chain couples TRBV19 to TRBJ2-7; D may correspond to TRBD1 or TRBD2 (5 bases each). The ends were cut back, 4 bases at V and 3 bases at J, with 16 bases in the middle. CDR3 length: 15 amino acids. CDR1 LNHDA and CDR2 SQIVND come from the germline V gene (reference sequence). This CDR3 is CASSTIQEAGYEQYF. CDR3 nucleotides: TGTGCCAGTAGTACCATACAGGAGGCGGGCTACGAGCAGTACTTC. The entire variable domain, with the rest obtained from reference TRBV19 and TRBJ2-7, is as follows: DGGITQSPKYLFRKEGQNVTLSCEQNLNHDAMYWYRQDPGQGLRLIYYSQIVNDFQKGDIAEGYSVSREKKESFPLTVTSAQKNPTAFYLCASSTIQEAGYEQYFGPGTRLTVT.

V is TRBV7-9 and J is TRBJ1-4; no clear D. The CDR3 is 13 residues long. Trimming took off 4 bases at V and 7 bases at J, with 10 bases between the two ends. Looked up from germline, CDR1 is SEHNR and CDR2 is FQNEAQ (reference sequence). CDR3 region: CASSSPGREKLFF. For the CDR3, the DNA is TGTGCCAGCAGCTCCCCAGGCCGTGAAAAACTGTTTTTT.

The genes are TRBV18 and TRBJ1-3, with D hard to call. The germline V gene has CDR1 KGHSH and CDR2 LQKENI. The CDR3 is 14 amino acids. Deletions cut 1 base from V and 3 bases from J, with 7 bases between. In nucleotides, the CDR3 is TGTGCCAGCTCACCACAGGGAGGTGGAAACACCATATATTTT. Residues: CASSPQGGGNTIYF.